The 7 T cell receptor beta chains listed next were all sequenced from one sample in a study of blood T cells in healthy people across ages. Sample-barcoded 5' priming and a J-beta primer mix drove a second PCR of roughly 6 to 12 cycles. TCRdb fed the 5' RACE reads into MiXCR, producing one record per CDR3 protein. The sample has about 1.8 million distinct CDR3 sequences, 49% seen once; the top ten hold over 2%. The sequenced sample was blood. The receptor set was obtained from a woman aged 40 to 50 in good health.

In this sample, this clonotype turned up a few times. The chain joins TRBV5-1 to TRBJ2-1, with D possibly matching TRBD1 (6 bases). CDR3 length equals 17 residues. Between the trimmed V and J ends, which lost 4 bases and 3 bases, there was a span of 20 bases. CDR1 and CDR2 (germline): SGHRS, YFSETQ. CDR3 residues: CASSPGVVRTDYNEQFF. CDR3 DNA: TGCGCCAGCAGCCCTGGGGTTGTCCGGACAGACTACAATGAGCAGTTCTTC.

The chain combines TRBV2 with TRBJ2-5; D might be TRBD1 (5 bases). CDR3 length: 13 residues. The V gene's germline CDR1 is SNHLY and CDR2 FYNNEI. Trimming left V 1 base short and J 4 bases short, with 7 bases between. The DNA for the CDR3 is TGTGCCAGCAGTGAAGAAAGGGGAGAGACCCAGTACTTC. This codes for CASSEERGETQYF.

CDR3 in DNA: TGTGCCAGCATCACCCCGAAGCCCGTGGACGGGGGCTATGGCTACACCTTC. Protein: CASITPKPVDGGYGYTF. The V call is TRBV7-2, the J call TRBJ1-2; tentative D call: TRBD1 (5 bases). Trimming shortened V by 7 bases and J by 4 bases, and 25 bases separated the two germline ends. This CDR3 spans 17 amino acids. Per germline, CDR1 SGHTA and CDR2 FQGNSA.

The chain joins TRBV14 to TRBJ2-7; TRBD1 matches at 12 bases. CDR1 and CDR2 from the germline V gene are SGHDN and FVKESK. The CDR3 has 16 amino acids. The trim removed 4 bases at V and 7 bases at J, leaving 11 bases unmatched. In DNA form, the CDR3 reads TGTGCCAGCAGCCCAGATGTGGGACAGGGGGCGAGGGAGCAGTACTTC. As protein: CASSPDVGQGAREQYF. Filled out from reference TRBV14 and TRBJ2-7, the complete variable domain reads EAGVTQFPSHSVIEKGQTVTLRCDPISGHDNLYWYRRVMGKEIKFLLHFVKESKQDESGMPNNRFLAERTGGTYSTLKVQPAELEDSGVYFCASSPDVGQGAREQYFGPGTRLTVT.

J is TRBJ2-7 and V is TRBV27, with a possible D match to TRBD2 (6 bases). This CDR3 spans 14 amino acids. From germline, CDR1 is MNHEY and CDR2 SMNVEV (reference sequence). The V and J ends lost 4 bases and 6 bases respectively, with 16 bases between them. The CDR3 reads CASSYQGGVGEQYF. As DNA, the CDR3 is TGTGCCAGCAGTTACCAGGGCGGGGTAGGCGAGCAGTACTTC.

This clonotype has a single count. V and J are TRBV28 and TRBJ1-2; TRBD1 matches at 10 bases. Losses at the gene ends were 5 bases for V and 4 bases for J; bases not matched to a gene: 7. Germline CDR1 is MDHEN and CDR2 is SYDVKM. The CDR3 contains 15 residues. This chain's CDR3 is CASSGKGQGVYGYTF. CDR3 nucleotide sequence: TGTGCCAGCAGTGGGAAAGGACAGGGGGTCTATGGCTACACCTTC.

The V call is TRBV7-9, the J call TRBJ1-4; TRBD1 aligns across 7 bases. This CDR3 comprises 15 residues. From germline, CDR1 is SEHNR and CDR2 FQNEAQ (reference sequence). The ends lost 1 base at V and 8 bases at J; junction bases unmatched: 7. CDR3 region: CASSLERGPGEKLFF. The CDR3, as DNA: TGTGCCAGCAGCTTAGAAAGGGGGCCCGGAGAAAAACTGTTTTTT.